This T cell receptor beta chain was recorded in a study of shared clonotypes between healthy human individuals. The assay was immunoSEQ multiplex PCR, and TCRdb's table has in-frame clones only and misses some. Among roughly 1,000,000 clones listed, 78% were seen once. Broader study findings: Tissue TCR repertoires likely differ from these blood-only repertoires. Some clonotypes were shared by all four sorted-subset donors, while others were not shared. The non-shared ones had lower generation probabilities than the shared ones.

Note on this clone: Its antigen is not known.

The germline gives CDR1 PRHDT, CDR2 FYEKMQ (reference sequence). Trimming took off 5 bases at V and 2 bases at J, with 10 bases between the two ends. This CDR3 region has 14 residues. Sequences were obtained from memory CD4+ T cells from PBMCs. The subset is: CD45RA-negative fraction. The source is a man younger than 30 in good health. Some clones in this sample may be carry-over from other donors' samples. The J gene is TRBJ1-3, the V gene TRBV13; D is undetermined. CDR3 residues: CASSPRSAGNTIYF. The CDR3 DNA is TGTGCCAGCAGCCCGCGGAGTGCTGGAAACACCATATATTTT.